Listed here are 16 T cell receptor beta chains from one sample, sequenced in a study of beta chain features in type 1 diabetes. The study, taken as a whole, reports: Type 1 diabetes patients had moderately but significantly shorter TCRB CDR3s in all four CD4+ subsets.

Antigens for these TCRs are unknown. Sequenced material consisted of expressed TCRB transcripts (all of the isolated RNA was reverse transcribed). Clones were read by immunoSEQ multiplex PCR, and TCRdb kept only the in-frame ones, dropping some. The sample has 280,000 or so clones; over 12% are singletons. Sequenced sample: naive CD4+ T cells from blood. The receptors stem from a man younger than 35 with type 1 diabetes.

This clone has ten or more counts. The chain recombines TRBV13 with TRBJ2-1, with TRBD1 identical over 8 bases. There are 16 residues in the CDR3. Germline V lookup: CDR1 PRHDT, CDR2 FYEKMQ (reference sequence). Trimming cost V 5 bases and J 4 bases; bases outside gene matches: 10. CDR3 sequence (DNA): TGTGCCAGCAGCGAACTTGGGGACAGGAGTTACAATGAGCAGTTCTTC. Protein: CASSELGDRSYNEQFF.

CDR3 residues: CASSLSWGVRYEQYF. The CDR3 region has the DNA TGTGCCAGCAGTTTATCGTGGGGAGTGAGGTACGAGCAGTACTTC. The chain uses TRBV27 and TRBJ2-7; possible D gene TRBD2, 5 bases. The germline gives CDR1 MNHEY, CDR2 SMNVEV (reference sequence). V was pared by 0 bases and J by 4 bases, with 13 bases between. CDR3 length: 15 residues.

In its sample, this clone was seen a few times. The chain recombines TRBV6-4 with TRBJ2-2; tentative D call: TRBD2 (6 bases). The CDR3 extends over 13 amino acids. Germline V gene sequence: CDR1 MRHNA, CDR2 SNTAGT. In nucleotides, the CDR3 is TGTGGGCGGGGAGCCCCTTGGACCGGGGAGCTGTTTTTT. Translating it yields CGRGAPWTGELFF.

In the case of this clone: Other DNA sequences in the same sample also yield this CDR3. J is TRBJ1-1 and V is TRBV18; possible D gene TRBD1, 5 bases. Trimming left V 3 bases short and J 5 bases short, with 10 bases between. Germline V gene lookup returns CDR1 KGHSH and CDR2 LQKENI. The CDR3 is 13 residues long. The DNA of the CDR3 is TGTGCCAGCTCACCGGGGGAGGGGACTGAAGCTTTCTTT. Protein product: CASSPGEGTEAFF.

There are a few counts of this clone. The chain links TRBV19 to TRBJ1-1; 7 bases align to TRBD1. In germline, CDR1 is LNHDA, CDR2 SQIVND (reference sequence). The CDR3 consists of 14 residues. The V gene end was trimmed by 5 bases and the J gene end by 3 bases; junction bases not matched to a gene: 6. CDR3 amino acids: CASSVRDSHTEAFF. The CDR3 DNA is TGTGCCAGTAGTGTCCGGGACAGTCACACTGAAGCTTTCTTT.

This clone has a handful of counts. The V call is TRBV15, the J call TRBJ2-2; D is unclear. Trimming pared 5 bases from V and 0 bases from J, leaving 4 bases between. The CDR3 sequence is 13 residues long. CDR1 LNHNV and CDR2 YYDKDF come from the germline V gene (reference sequence). The CDR3 spells CATSPANTGELFF. In DNA form, the CDR3 reads TGTGCCACCAGCCCAGCGAACACCGGGGAGCTGTTTTTT.

CDR3 in DNA: TGTGCCAGCAGTCGCGGGGGGGCGAGCTCCTACGAGCAGTACTTC. This sequence encodes CASSRGGASSYEQYF. The chain employs TRBV28 and TRBJ2-7; 9 bases align to TRBD2. The CDR3 totals 15 residues. Germline values: CDR1 MDHEN, CDR2 SYDVKM. Germline trimming cut 5 bases from V and 0 bases from J; bases unmatched to any gene: 5.

This clone has just a few counts. This CDR3 reads CASSPRAGNTDTQYF. The CDR3 DNA reads as TGCGCCAGCAGCCCAAGGGCGGGGAACACAGATACGCAGTATTTT. This chain connects TRBV5-1 to TRBJ2-3; perhaps TRBD2 as D (6 bases). The CDR3 consists of 15 residues. In germline, CDR1 is SGHRS, CDR2 YFSETQ. The ends were cut back, 4 bases at V and 2 bases at J, with 14 bases in the middle.

This clone appeared a few times. The V gene is TRBV6-5, the J gene TRBJ1-2; D gene ambiguous. Germline CDR1 is MNHEY and CDR2 is SVGAGI. V dropped 2 bases and J dropped 2 bases, with 9 bases sitting between them. The length of the CDR3 is 14 residues. The DNA of the CDR3 is TGTGCCAGCAGTTACGGTAACACGAACTATGGCTACACCTTC. Translated: CASSYGNTNYGYTF.

This chain joins TRBV5-1 and TRBJ2-1, with TRBD2 matching over 13 bases. CDR1 is SGHRS, CDR2 YFSETQ, per germline. V was pared by 3 bases and J by 4 bases, with 4 bases of the junction left unmatched. The CDR3 contains 16 residues. The CDR3 coding sequence is TGCGCCAGCAGCTATGGGACTAGCGGGATGTACAATGAGCAGTTCTTC. Protein: CASSYGTSGMYNEQFF.

This chain links TRBV7-2 with TRBJ2-6; 7 bases map to TRBD2. In germline, CDR1 is SGHTA, CDR2 FQGNSA. CDR3 length: 15 amino acids. With V trimmed by 7 bases and J by 3 bases, 6 bases remained unmatched. This CDR3 is CASTLPGGGANVLTF. DNA of the CDR3: TGTGCCAGCACTCTCCCGGGGGGTGGGGCCAACGTCCTGACTTTC.

The chain employs TRBV9 and TRBJ1-2, with D possibly matching TRBD1 (6 bases). Trimming shortened V by 4 bases and J by 4 bases, and 14 bases separated the two germline ends. This CDR3 is 14 amino acids long. Germline assignment: CDR1 SGDLS and CDR2 YYNGEE. The CDR3 bases are TGTGCCAGCAGCCTCGAACAGGGTGGCTATGGCTACACCTTC. It is translated as CASSLEQGGYGYTF.

This clone appeared a few times. The chain uses TRBV7-9 and TRBJ1-1; D uncertain. V lost 5 bases, J lost 0 bases, and 10 bases lay in between. Looked up from germline, CDR1 is SEHNR and CDR2 is FQNEAQ (reference sequence). This CDR3 has 14 residues. DNA for the CDR3: TGTGCCAGCAGCCCTCGCAGGTTGAACACTGAAGCTTTCTTT. Its translation: CASSPRRLNTEAFF.

There are a few counts of this clone. The gene calls are TRBV7-9 and TRBJ1-2; 7 positions agree with TRBD1. CDR1 is SEHNR and CDR2 is FQNEAQ in the germline V gene (reference sequence). The CDR3 totals 17 residues. V lost 3 bases, J lost 4 bases, and 14 bases stayed unmatched. The CDR3: CASSFRDSDDSSYGYTF. The CDR3 DNA reads as TGTGCCAGCAGCTTCCGGGACAGCGACGATTCCTCCTATGGCTACACCTTC.

This clone was seen more than once but under ten times. This chain connects TRBV6-6 to TRBJ2-3; 7 bases agree with TRBD2. The CDR3 sequence is 16 residues long. V lost 6 bases to trimming and J lost 4 bases; unmatched junction nucleotides: 13. Germline V gene lookup returns CDR1 MNHNY and CDR2 SVGAGI (reference sequence). The CDR3 bases are TGTGCCAGCAGAACAAGGGGCGGGAGTGGGGCAGATACGCAGTATTTT. Residues: CASRTRGGSGADTQYF.

V usage is TRBV5-6 and J usage is TRBJ2-4; 8 nucleotides align to TRBD2. Germline V lookup: CDR1 SGHDT, CDR2 YYEEEE. The CDR3 runs to 14 residues. Germline trimming cut 6 bases from V and 3 bases from J; bases unmatched to any gene: 5. CDR3 coding DNA: TGTGCCAGCACCCGGCGGGGGGTCAAAAACATTCAGTACTTC. It translates to CASTRRGVKNIQYF.